This note documents a single T cell receptor (beta chain) sequence. Its matching antigen is unknown. Unique molecular identifiers were present on cDNA, and template switching added a universal primer site. TCRdb reprocessed the 5' RACE reads via MiXCR and lists one record per CDR3 protein. In the table there are 500,000 or so distinct CDR3 sequences, approximately 15% of which are singletons. These data originate in a study of identical twins. Study-level results: Invariant MAIT and iNKT cells could partly confound zero-insertion analyses. In drawing conclusions, the study used cross-sectional statistical analysis and did not follow the same donors.

This CDR3 comprises 17 residues. Looked up from germline, CDR1 is SGDLS and CDR2 is YYNGEE. The J segment lost 7 bases and the V segment lost 3 bases, leaving 10 bases of the junction unmatched. The data also belong to a second study, concerning yellow fever vaccine responses in identical twins.

The sample taken for sequencing was CD4+ T cells sorted from blood. This TCR was recovered from a woman aged 18-29 years in good health. This rearrangement joins TRBV9 to TRBJ2-2, with TRBD2 identical over 12 bases. The CDR3 region has the DNA TGTGCCAGCAGCGCCAGACTAGCGGGAGTCTTGCGCGGGGAGCTGTTTTTT. Its translation: CASSARLAGVLRGELFF.